Following are 9 T cell receptor beta chains from one sample sequenced in a study of shared clonotypes between healthy human individuals. Method: immunoSEQ multiplex PCR; TCRdb's copy keeps in-frame clones and lacks some. The repertoire holds 2 million to 2.5 million clones, with around 90% as singletons. Sequenced sample: naive CD4+ T cells from PBMCs. As for subset: CD45RA+ positively selected. The receptor source for this set is a man between 18 and 35 years old in good health. Some clones in this sample may be carry-over from other donors' samples.

The chain carries TRBV15 and TRBJ2-3; TRBD2 matches 7 bases. The V segment lost 0 bases and the J segment 6 bases; nucleotides outside the gene matches: 6. This CDR3 region has 15 residues. Germline CDR1 is LNHNV and CDR2 is YYDKDF (reference sequence). The CDR3 region has the DNA TGTGCCACCAGCAGAGATAGGGAGGGCCCGGATACGCAGTATTTT. This translates into CATSRDREGPDTQYF.

The chain recombines TRBV4-1 with TRBJ2-3, with 11 bases fitting TRBD2. Germline lookup yields CDR1 MGHRA and CDR2 YSYEKL. V lost 3 bases to trimming and J lost 2 bases; unmatched junction nucleotides: 7. The CDR3 has 17 residues. For the CDR3, the DNA is TGCGCCAGCAGCCAGGCAAGACTAGCGGGATACACAGATACGCAGTATTTT. Amino acid sequence: CASSQARLAGYTDTQYF.

This chain joins TRBV28 and TRBJ1-4, with D unclear. Per the germline V gene, CDR1 is MDHEN and CDR2 is SYDVKM. The V end lost 3 bases, the J end lost 10 bases, and 6 bases lay between the germline ends. The CDR3 sequence is 11 residues long. The CDR3 DNA reads TGTGCCAGCAGTTTTTTAGGAAAACTGTTTTTT. Amino acid sequence: CASSFLGKLFF.

The rearrangement uses TRBV5-1 and TRBJ2-1; 8 bases fit TRBD1. J gave up 5 bases and V 4 bases, and 8 bases lay outside the gene matches. The CDR3 contains 15 residues. Germline V gene lookup returns CDR1 SGHRS and CDR2 YFSETQ. CDR3: CASSVGTGINNEQFF. The CDR3 region has the DNA TGCGCCAGCAGCGTTGGGACAGGAATTAACAATGAGCAGTTCTTC.

This clone occurred a few times. The gene calls are TRBV7-6 and TRBJ1-4, with D possibly being TRBD1 (6 bases). CDR3 length: 15 amino acids. V shed 3 bases and J shed 7 bases, with 15 bases lying between them. CDR1 is SGHVS, CDR2 FNYEAQ, per germline. This chain's CDR3 is CASSFGDTRSEKLFF. Written as DNA, the CDR3 is TGTGCCAGCAGCTTCGGGGACACCAGGAGTGAAAAACTGTTTTTT.

On this clone itself: The same CDR3 can be traced to other DNA sequences in this sample. The chain couples TRBV7-6 to TRBJ1-4; D ambiguous. The germline V gene encodes CDR1 SGHVS and CDR2 FNYEAQ. The CDR3 is 14 amino acids. Deletions cut 0 bases from V and 0 bases from J, with 2 bases between. The chain's CDR3 is CASSLAATNEKLFF. CDR3 in DNA: TGTGCCAGCAGCTTAGCTGCAACTAATGAAAAACTGTTTTTT.

The chain links TRBV10-1 to TRBJ2-1, with 7 bases identical to TRBD2. This CDR3 region has 15 residues. From germline, CDR1 is WNHNN and CDR2 SYGVQD (reference sequence). V lost 2 bases to trimming and J lost 7 bases; unmatched junction nucleotides: 8. The CDR3 DNA is TGCGCCAGCAGTGAGGGGTCCGGACTAGTGAATGAGCAGTTCTTC. Its protein product is CASSEGSGLVNEQFF.

The chain links TRBV6-6 to TRBJ1-1, with unresolved D. Germline V lookup: CDR1 MNHNY, CDR2 SVGAGI (reference sequence). V was pared by 7 bases and J by 2 bases, with 11 bases between. The CDR3 spans 13 residues. In nucleotides, the CDR3 is TGTGCCAGCAAAGGACGGACTAACACTGAAGCTTTCTTT. It encodes CASKGRTNTEAFF.

The chain is built from TRBV5-1 and TRBJ2-3, with 8 positions matching TRBD2. The CDR3 length is 18 residues. V shed 2 bases, J shed 0 bases, and the junction held 11 bases outside the gene matches. Germline V CDR1 and CDR2: SGHRS, YFSETQ. This chain's CDR3 is CASSFDETSAASTDTQYF. For the CDR3, the DNA is TGCGCCAGCAGCTTTGATGAGACTAGCGCCGCTAGCACAGATACGCAGTATTTT.